Following are 20 T cell receptor beta chains from one sample sequenced in a study of T cell responses to AZD1222 COVID-19 vaccine (dated by TCRdb to 2020 to 2022). The sample's time point, from its label and the paper: about 28 days (+/-7) after the second vaccine dose. The protocol used for the library was the immunoSEQ multiplex PCR assay. In its TCRdb copy, this immuneACCESS table keeps in-frame sequences only and misses some clones. Where compared with another copy, unresolved V genes explain less than half of these, and the others have no known cause. The sample yields roughly 150,000 clones; roughly 94% were counted once. The leading ten clones occupy 1% to 1.4% of the sample. Sequences were derived from peripheral blood, sampled 28 days after the second AZD1222 dose. These receptors all come from an adult who received the AZD1222 COVID-19 vaccine.

The V call is TRBV18, the J call TRBJ1-5; maybe TRBD1 (5 bases). Trimming left V 3 bases short and J 0 bases short, with 24 bases between. The germline gives CDR1 KGHSH, CDR2 LQKENI. The CDR3 spans 20 residues. CDR3 protein: CASSPSNRDSNVHSNQPQHF. The CDR3 nucleotides are TGTGCCAGCTCACCTTCGAACCGGGACTCCAACGTTCATAGCAATCAGCCCCAGCATTTT.

The rearrangement joins TRBV6-5 to TRBJ1-4, with D hard to call. The CDR3 is 15 amino acids. Trimming pared 4 bases from V and 2 bases from J, leaving 11 bases between. CDR1 MNHEY and CDR2 SVGAGI come from the germline V gene. CDR3 amino acids: CASSFTYYTNEKLFF. CDR3 sequence (DNA): TGTGCCAGCAGTTTTACCTACTACACTAATGAAAAACTGTTTTTT.

This rearrangement joins TRBV9 to TRBJ1-1; D remains ambiguous. The CDR3 length is 15 residues. Trimming removed 0 bases at V and 4 bases at J, with 13 bases between. Germline CDR1 and CDR2: SGDLS and YYNGEE. CDR3 in DNA: TGTGCCAGCAGCGTAGCTCAAGGCCTGGGCACTGAAGCTTTCTTT. Translated, it gives CASSVAQGLGTEAFF.

CDR3 sequence (DNA): TGTGCCAACCCGGGACAGGAGACCTACGAGCAGTACTTC. This translates into CANPGQETYEQYF. The V and J genes are TRBV24-1 and TRBJ2-7, with TRBD1 identical over 8 bases. V was pared by 11 bases and J by 2 bases, with 7 bases of the junction left unmatched. The CDR3 is 13 amino acids. Germline CDR1 and CDR2: KGHDR and SFDVKD.

The chain recombines TRBV2 with TRBJ1-4; D may be TRBD1 (5 bases). This CDR3 is built from 14 residues. From germline, CDR1 is SNHLY and CDR2 FYNNEI. Deletions cut 6 bases from V and 4 bases from J, with 12 bases between. CDR3: CASRPGLSNEKLFF. The DNA of the CDR3 is TGTGCCAGCAGACCGGGACTGAGTAATGAAAAACTGTTTTTT.

The gene calls are TRBV6-5 and TRBJ2-2; D may be TRBD2 (5 bases). V lost 5 bases, J lost 7 bases, and 11 bases lay in between. The CDR3 loop spans 13 amino acids. Germline V gene sequence: CDR1 MNHEY, CDR2 SVGAGI. The CDR3 nucleotides read TGTGCCAGCAGTCCCTCCCGGGGCGGGGAGCTGTTTTTT. This encodes CASSPSRGGELFF.

The rearrangement links TRBV4-1 to TRBJ1-4, with D maybe TRBD1 (5 bases). The CDR3 loop spans 15 amino acids. Germline lookup yields CDR1 MGHRA and CDR2 YSYEKL. V was trimmed by 6 bases and J by 3 bases, leaving 14 bases between them. CDR3 sequence: CASSSRAGPNEKLFF. CDR3 DNA sequence: TGCGCCAGCAGTTCGAGGGCGGGACCTAATGAAAAACTGTTTTTT.

This clone was counted a single time. This chain links TRBV5-4 with TRBJ1-2, with D tentatively TRBD1 (5 bases). The ends were cut back, 5 bases at V and 4 bases at J, with 9 bases in the middle. The V gene's germline CDR1 is SGHNT and CDR2 YYREEE (reference sequence). This CDR3 comprises 12 residues. The CDR3 DNA follows: TGTGCCAGCAGTGGGCAGGGCTATGGCTACACCTTC. Translating gives CASSGQGYGYTF.

The V and J genes are TRBV10-3 and TRBJ1-1, with D unclear. The CDR3 is made up of 14 amino acids. Germline CDR1 is ENHRY and CDR2 is SYGVKD. Trimming removed 4 bases at V and 1 base at J, with 10 bases between. The CDR3 bases are TGTGCCATCAGTGCAGGTTACGGGAACACTGAAGCTTTCTTT. It translates to CAISAGYGNTEAFF.

The chain has TRBV7-2 and TRBJ1-1, with D unclear. There are 12 residues in the CDR3. Deletions cut 1 base from V and 10 bases from J, with 10 bases between. Germline V gives CDR1 SGHTA, CDR2 FQGNSA. The CDR3 nucleotides read TGTGCCAGCAGCTTAGGCCGGACGGTAGCTTTCTTT. Protein sequence: CASSLGRTVAFF. Together with reference TRBV7-2 and TRBJ1-1, the CDR3 gives the full variable domain: GAGVSQSPSNKVTEKGKDVELRCDPISGHTALYWYRQSLGQGLEFLIYFQGNSAPDKSGLPSDRFSAERTGGSVSTLTIQRTQQEDSAVYLCASSLGRTVAFFGQGTRLTVV.

J is TRBJ1-5 and V is TRBV19, with 10 bases that match TRBD1. The CDR3 has 16 amino acids. Germline values: CDR1 LNHDA, CDR2 SQIVND (reference sequence). V gave up 5 bases and J gave up 6 bases; unmatched junction bases: 10. CDR3 residues: CASSPGQGKIFQPQHF. DNA for the CDR3: TGTGCCAGTAGTCCGGGACAGGGGAAAATTTTTCAGCCCCAGCATTTT.

The V and J genes are TRBV7-9 and TRBJ2-7, with D perhaps matching TRBD1 or TRBD2 (5 bases each). From germline, CDR1 is SEHNR and CDR2 FQNEAQ (reference sequence). This CDR3 comprises 14 residues. Trimming removed 4 bases from V and 4 bases from J, with 14 bases in between. The CDR3: CASSSGPTRYEQYF. The CDR3 DNA is TGTGCCAGCAGCTCGGGACCCACGAGGTACGAGCAGTACTTC.

The chain recombines TRBV7-6 with TRBJ1-4, with TRBD1 matching 8 bases. V was pared by 1 base and J by 8 bases, with 6 bases of the junction left unmatched. The CDR3 consists of 15 residues. From germline, CDR1 is SGHVS and CDR2 FNYEAQ. CDR3 region: CASSLEPRGREKLFF. For the CDR3, the DNA is TGTGCCAGCAGCTTAGAACCCAGGGGGCGAGAAAAACTGTTTTTT. Using reference TRBV7-6 and TRBJ1-4 for the parts outside the CDR3, the full variable domain is GAGVSQSPRYKVTKRGQDVALRCDPISGHVSLYWYRQALGQGPEFLTYFNYEAQQDKSGLPNDRFSAERPEGSISTLTIQRTEQRDSAMYRCASSLEPRGREKLFFGSGTQLSVL.

The chain employs TRBV5-1 and TRBJ2-5; perhaps D is TRBD1 or TRBD2 (6 bases each). The CDR3 length is 14 residues. CDR1 and CDR2 from the germline V gene are SGHRS and YFSETQ. Trimming left V 4 bases short and J 5 bases short, with 15 bases between. The CDR3 coding sequence is TGCGCCAGCAGCGCGGGACACCTGGGGGAGACCCAGTACTTC. Translated: CASSAGHLGETQYF.

The V and J genes are TRBV27 and TRBJ2-3; tentative D call: TRBD1 (6 bases). This CDR3 spans 13 amino acids. The V gene's germline CDR1 is MNHEY and CDR2 SMNVEV (reference sequence). With 8 bases removed from V and 2 bases from J, the gap between germline ends came to 11 bases. CDR3 DNA sequence: TGTGCCAGCCGGACAGAGTACACAGATACGCAGTATTTT. Translating it yields CASRTEYTDTQYF.

The genes are TRBV7-9 and TRBJ1-1; D is unresolved. The CDR3 is 15 amino acids. Germline CDR1 is SEHNR and CDR2 is FQNEAQ (reference sequence). Between the trimmed V and J ends, which lost 3 bases and 0 bases, there was a span of 11 bases. This CDR3 is CASSFWNFLNTEAFF. The CDR3, as DNA: TGTGCCAGCAGCTTTTGGAACTTTCTGAACACTGAAGCTTTCTTT.

The J gene is TRBJ1-1, the V gene TRBV2; 7 bases line up with TRBD1. J lost 5 bases, V lost 4 bases, and 4 bases had no gene match. Germline CDR1 SNHLY, CDR2 FYNNEI. The CDR3 extends over 13 amino acids. CDR3: CASSVGRGTEAFF. Here the CDR3 DNA reads TGTGCCAGCAGTGTGGGCAGGGGGACTGAAGCTTTCTTT.

The chain links TRBV2 to TRBJ1-2, with D perhaps matching TRBD1 (5 bases). The length of the CDR3 is 13 residues. Trimming took off 3 bases at V and 0 bases at J, with 5 bases between the two ends. In germline, CDR1 is SNHLY, CDR2 FYNNEI. CDR3 sequence (DNA): TGTGCCAGCAGTGAGGGGCCTAACTATGGCTACACCTTC. It encodes CASSEGPNYGYTF.

This chain links TRBV6-5 with TRBJ1-2; unclear D gene. V lost 2 bases and J 4 bases, leaving 8 bases between the germline ends. This CDR3 spans 13 amino acids. The germline gives CDR1 MNHEY, CDR2 SVGAGI. This CDR3 reads CASSYNGFYGYTF. The CDR3 nucleotides read TGTGCCAGCAGTTACAACGGATTCTATGGCTACACCTTC.

The V and J genes are TRBV5-1 and TRBJ2-5; 10 bases match TRBD2. CDR3 length equals 14 residues. Trimming at V came to 4 bases and at J to 3 bases, leaving 3 bases not matched to a gene. CDR1 SGHRS and CDR2 YFSETQ come from the germline V gene. The CDR3 is CASSMSGGEETQYF. Here the CDR3 DNA reads TGCGCCAGCAGCATGAGCGGGGGGGAAGAGACCCAGTACTTC.